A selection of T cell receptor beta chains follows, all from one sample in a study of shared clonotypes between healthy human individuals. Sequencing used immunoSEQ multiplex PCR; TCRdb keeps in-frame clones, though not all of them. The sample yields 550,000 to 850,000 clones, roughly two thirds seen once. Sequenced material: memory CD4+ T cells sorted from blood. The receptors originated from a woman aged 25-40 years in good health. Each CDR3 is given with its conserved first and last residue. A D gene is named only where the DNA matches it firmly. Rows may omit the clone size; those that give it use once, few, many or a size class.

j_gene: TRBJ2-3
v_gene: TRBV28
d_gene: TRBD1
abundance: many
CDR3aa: CASSSGQGTDTQYF
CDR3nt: TGTGCCAGCAGTTCGGGACAGGGCACAGATACGCAGTATTTT

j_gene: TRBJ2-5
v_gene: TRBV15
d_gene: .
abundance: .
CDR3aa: CATSREHRDQETQYF
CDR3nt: TGTGCCACCAGCAGGGAACACAGGGACCAAGAGACCCAGTACTTC

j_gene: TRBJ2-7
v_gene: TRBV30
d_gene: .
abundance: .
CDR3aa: CAWNPSWQGGYEQYF
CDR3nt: TGTGCCTGGAATCCCTCCTGGCAGGGGGGATACGAGCAGTACTTC

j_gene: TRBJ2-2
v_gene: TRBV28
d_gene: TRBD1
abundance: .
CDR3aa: CASSTPGQGAWGELFF
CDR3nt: TGTGCCAGCAGTACCCCGGGACAGGGGGCTTGGGGGGAGCTGTTTTTT

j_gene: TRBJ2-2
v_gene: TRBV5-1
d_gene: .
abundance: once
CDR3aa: CASSGAGHTGELFF
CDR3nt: TGCGCCAGCAGTGGCGCGGGACACACCGGGGAGCTGTTTTTT

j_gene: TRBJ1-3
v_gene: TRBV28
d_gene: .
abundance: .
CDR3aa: CATFPPGRGNTIYF
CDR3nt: TGTGCCACATTTCCCCCGGGTAGGGGAAACACCATATATTTT

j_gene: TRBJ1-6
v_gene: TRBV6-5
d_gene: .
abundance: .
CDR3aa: CASSGDALWPLHF
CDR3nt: TGTGCCAGCAGTGGGGATGCCTTGTGGCCCCTCCACTTT

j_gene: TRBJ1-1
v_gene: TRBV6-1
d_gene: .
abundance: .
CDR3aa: CASSAVGGGEAFF
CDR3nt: TGTGCCAGCAGTGCTGTAGGGGGGGGCGAAGCTTTCTTT

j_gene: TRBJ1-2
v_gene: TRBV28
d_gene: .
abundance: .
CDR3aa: CASTLPRRGINYGYTF
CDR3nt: TGTGCCAGCACCCTCCCTCGACGGGGGATTAACTATGGCTACACCTTC

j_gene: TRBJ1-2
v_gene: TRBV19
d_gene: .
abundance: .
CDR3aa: CASSIYSTTPHGYTF
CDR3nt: TGTGCCAGTAGTATATATAGCACAACTCCTCATGGCTACACCTTC

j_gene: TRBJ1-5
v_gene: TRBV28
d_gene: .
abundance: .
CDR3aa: CASSPRRGNQPQHF
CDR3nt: TGTGCCAGCAGCCCAAGAAGAGGAAATCAGCCCCAGCATTTT

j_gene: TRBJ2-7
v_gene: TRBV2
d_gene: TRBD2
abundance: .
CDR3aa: CASTSSGSGYEQYF
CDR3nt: TGTGCCAGCACCTCTAGCGGGAGCGGTTACGAGCAGTACTTC

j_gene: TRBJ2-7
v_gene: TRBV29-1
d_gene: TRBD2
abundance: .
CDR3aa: CSVGAPGTSGRISYEQYF
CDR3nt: TGCAGCGTTGGGGCCCCCGGGACTAGCGGGAGAATCTCCTACGAGCAGTACTTC

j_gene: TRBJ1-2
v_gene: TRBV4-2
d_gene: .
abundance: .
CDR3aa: CASSLRTANYGYTF
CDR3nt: TGTGCCAGCAGCCTCCGGACAGCTAACTATGGCTACACCTTC

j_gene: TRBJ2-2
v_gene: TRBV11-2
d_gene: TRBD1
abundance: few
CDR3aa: CASSIQGAVGELFF
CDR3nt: TGTGCCAGCAGCATACAGGGGGCGGTCGGGGAGCTGTTTTTT

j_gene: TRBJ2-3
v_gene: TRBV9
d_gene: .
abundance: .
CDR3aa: CASSAEVGADTQYF
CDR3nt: TGTGCCAGCAGTGCTGAGGTGGGTGCAGATACGCAGTATTTT

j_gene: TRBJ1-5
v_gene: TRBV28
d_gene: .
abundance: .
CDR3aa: CATLLRAGVNQPQHF
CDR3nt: TGTGCCACACTCCTTCGGGCAGGGGTAAATCAGCCCCAGCATTTT

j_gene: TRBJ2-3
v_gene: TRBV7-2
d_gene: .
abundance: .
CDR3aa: CASSLWSGDTQYF
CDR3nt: TGTGCCAGCAGCTTATGGTCCGGGGATACGCAGTATTTT

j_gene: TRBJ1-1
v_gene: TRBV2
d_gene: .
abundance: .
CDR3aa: CASSERVTNTEAFF
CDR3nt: TGTGCCAGCAGTGAGCGGGTTACGAACACTGAAGCTTTCTTT

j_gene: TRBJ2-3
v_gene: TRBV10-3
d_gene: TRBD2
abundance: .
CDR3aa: CAISSRGRGGADTQYF
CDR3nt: TGTGCCATCAGTTCCCGTGGGAGGGGTGGAGCAGATACGCAGTATTTT

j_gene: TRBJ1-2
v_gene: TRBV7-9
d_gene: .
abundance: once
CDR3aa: CASSLVTGIYGYTF
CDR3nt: TGTGCCAGCAGCTTAGTAACAGGGATCTATGGCTACACCTTC

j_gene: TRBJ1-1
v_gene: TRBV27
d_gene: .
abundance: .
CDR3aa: CASSAPGTNEAFF
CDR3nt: TGTGCCAGCAGTGCTCCCGGGACAAATGAAGCTTTCTTT

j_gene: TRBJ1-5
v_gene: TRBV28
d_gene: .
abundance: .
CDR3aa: CASSSGHRLISNQPQHF
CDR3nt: TGTGCCAGCAGTTCCGGACATCGGCTTATTAGCAATCAGCCCCAGCATTTT

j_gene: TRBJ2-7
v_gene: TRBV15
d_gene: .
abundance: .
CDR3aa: CATSRGDLSYEQYF
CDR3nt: TGTGCCACCAGCAGAGGGGACCTCTCCTACGAGCAGTACTTC

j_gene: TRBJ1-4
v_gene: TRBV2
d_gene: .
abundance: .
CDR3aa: CASSVQGREKLFF
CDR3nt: TGTGCCAGCAGTGTACAGGGCCGCGAAAAACTGTTTTTT

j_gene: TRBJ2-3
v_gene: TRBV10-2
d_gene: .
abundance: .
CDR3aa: CASSAQGRTDTQYF
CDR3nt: TGCGCCAGCAGTGCCCAGGGTCGGACAGATACGCAGTATTTT

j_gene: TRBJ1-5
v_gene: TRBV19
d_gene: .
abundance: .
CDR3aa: CASWTLGQPQHF
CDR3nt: TGTGCCAGTTGGACCCTCGGTCAGCCCCAGCATTTT

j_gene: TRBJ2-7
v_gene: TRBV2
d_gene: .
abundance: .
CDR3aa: CASSGRHEQYF
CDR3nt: TGTGCCAGCAGTGGCCGGCACGAGCAGTACTTC

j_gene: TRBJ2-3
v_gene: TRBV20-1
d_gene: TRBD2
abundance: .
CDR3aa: CSAGRADTQYF
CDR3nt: TGCAGTGCCGGGAGGGCAGATACGCAGTATTTT

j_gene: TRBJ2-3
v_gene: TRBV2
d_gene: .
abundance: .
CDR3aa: CASSVRPGATDTQYF
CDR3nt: TGTGCCAGCAGTGTTAGACCAGGGGCTACAGATACGCAGTATTTT

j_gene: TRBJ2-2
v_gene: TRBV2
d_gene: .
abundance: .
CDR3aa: CASSTPGELFF
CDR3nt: TGTGCCAGCAGTACCCCCGGGGAGCTGTTTTTT

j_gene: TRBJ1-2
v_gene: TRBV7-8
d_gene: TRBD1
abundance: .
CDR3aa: CASSLVGRGNEGIYGYTF
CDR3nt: TGTGCCAGCAGCTTAGTTGGCAGGGGGAATGAGGGGATCTATGGCTACACCTTC

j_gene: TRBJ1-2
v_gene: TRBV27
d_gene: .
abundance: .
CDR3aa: CASSSGNYGYTF
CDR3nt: TGTGCCAGCAGTTCTGGGAACTATGGCTACACCTTC

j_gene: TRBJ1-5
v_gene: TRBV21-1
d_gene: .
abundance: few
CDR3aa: CASSKVRACNQPQHF
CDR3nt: TGTGCCAGCAGCAAAGTCAGGGCATGCAATCAGCCCCAGCATTTT

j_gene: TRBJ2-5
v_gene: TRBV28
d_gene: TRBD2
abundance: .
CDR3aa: CASSLIAGGSQETQYF
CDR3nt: TGTGCCAGCAGTTTAATAGCGGGAGGCTCCCAAGAGACCCAGTACTTC

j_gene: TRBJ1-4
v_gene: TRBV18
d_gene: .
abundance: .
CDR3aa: CASSVQAFATNEKLFF
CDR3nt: TGTGCCAGCTCAGTACAGGCATTTGCAACTAATGAAAAACTGTTTTTT

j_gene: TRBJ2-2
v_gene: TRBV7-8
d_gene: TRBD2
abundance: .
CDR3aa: CASSLAALAGASSSPGELFF
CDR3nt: TGTGCCAGCAGCTTAGCCGCACTAGCGGGAGCTTCTTCGTCCCCCGGGGAGCTGTTTTTT

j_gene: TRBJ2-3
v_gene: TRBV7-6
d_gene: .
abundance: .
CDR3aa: CASSLGRLFTDTQYF
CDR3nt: TGTGCCAGCAGCTTGGGCAGGTTGTTCACAGATACGCAGTATTTT

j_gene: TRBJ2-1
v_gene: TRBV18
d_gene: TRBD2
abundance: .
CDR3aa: CASSPSEAGANEQFF
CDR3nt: TGTGCCAGCTCACCAAGTGAAGCGGGAGCGAATGAGCAGTTCTTC

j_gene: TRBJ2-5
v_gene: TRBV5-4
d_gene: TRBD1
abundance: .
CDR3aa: CASSSKGASFETQYF
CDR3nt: TGTGCCAGCAGCTCCAAGGGGGCTAGCTTTGAGACCCAGTACTTC

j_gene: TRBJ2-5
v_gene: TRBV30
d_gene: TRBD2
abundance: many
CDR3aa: CAWTPGGSRETQYF
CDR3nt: TGTGCCTGGACCCCTGGCGGGAGCAGAGAGACCCAGTACTTC

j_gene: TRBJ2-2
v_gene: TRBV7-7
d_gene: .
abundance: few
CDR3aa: CASSFSGANTGELFF
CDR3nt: TGTGCCAGCAGCTTCAGCGGAGCGAACACCGGGGAGCTGTTTTTT

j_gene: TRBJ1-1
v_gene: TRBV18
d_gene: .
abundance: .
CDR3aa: CASSPQRDGNTEAFF
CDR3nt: TGTGCCAGCTCACCGCAACGGGACGGGAACACTGAAGCTTTCTTT

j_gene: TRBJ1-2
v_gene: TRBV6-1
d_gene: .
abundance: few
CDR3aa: CAAGGVGYTF
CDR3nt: TGTGCCGCTGGAGGAGTCGGCTACACCTTC

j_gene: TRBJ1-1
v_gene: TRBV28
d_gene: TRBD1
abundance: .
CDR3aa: CASRGGDRGHTEAFF
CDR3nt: TGTGCCAGCAGGGGAGGGGACAGGGGGCACACTGAAGCTTTCTTT

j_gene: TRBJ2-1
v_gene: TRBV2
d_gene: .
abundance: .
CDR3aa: CASTRLVQNEQFF
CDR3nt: TGTGCCAGCACACGTCTAGTCCAAAATGAGCAGTTCTTC

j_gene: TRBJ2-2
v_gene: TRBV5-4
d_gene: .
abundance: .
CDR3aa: CASSLPGRVTTGELFF
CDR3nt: TGTGCCAGCAGCTTGCCGGGCAGGGTAACCACCGGGGAGCTGTTTTTT

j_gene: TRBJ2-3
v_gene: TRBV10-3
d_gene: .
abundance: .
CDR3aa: CATRSIGSVDTQYF
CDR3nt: TGTGCCACCAGGTCCATCGGGAGCGTCGATACGCAGTATTTT

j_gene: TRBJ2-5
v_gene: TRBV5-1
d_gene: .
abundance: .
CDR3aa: CASSLSPGETQYF
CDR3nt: TGCGCCAGCAGCTTGAGTCCCGGCGAGACCCAGTACTTC

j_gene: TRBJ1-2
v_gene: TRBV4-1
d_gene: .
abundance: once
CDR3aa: CASSQASRARYGYTF
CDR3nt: TGCGCCAGCAGCCAGGCGTCCAGGGCGCGGTACGGCTACACCTTC

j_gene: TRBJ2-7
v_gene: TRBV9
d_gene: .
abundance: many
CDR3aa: CASSPRVLTSMGYEQYF
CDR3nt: TGTGCCAGCAGCCCCCGCGTGTTAACAAGTATGGGCTACGAGCAGTACTTC

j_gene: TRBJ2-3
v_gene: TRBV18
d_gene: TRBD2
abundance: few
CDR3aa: CASSPRSGNTDTQYF
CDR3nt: TGTGCCAGCTCACCACGAAGCGGGAACACAGATACGCAGTATTTT

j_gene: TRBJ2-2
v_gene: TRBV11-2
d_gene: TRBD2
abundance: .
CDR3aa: CASSLVAGGNTGELFF
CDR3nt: TGTGCCAGCAGCTTAGTAGCGGGAGGGAACACCGGGGAGCTGTTTTTT

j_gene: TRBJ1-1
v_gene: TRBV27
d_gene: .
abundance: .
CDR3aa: CASARRRGAEAFF
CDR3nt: TGTGCCAGCGCCCGCCGGCGGGGAGCTGAAGCTTTCTTT

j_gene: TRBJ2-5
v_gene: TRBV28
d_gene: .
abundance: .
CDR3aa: CASRFYTGKGETQYF
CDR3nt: TGTGCCAGCAGGTTTTATACAGGGAAGGGGGAGACCCAGTACTTC

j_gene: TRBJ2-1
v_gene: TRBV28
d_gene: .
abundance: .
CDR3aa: CASSLGEDHYNEQFF
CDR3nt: TGTGCCAGCAGTTTGGGTGAGGACCACTACAATGAGCAGTTCTTC

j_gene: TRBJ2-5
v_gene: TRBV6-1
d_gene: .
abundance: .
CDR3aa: CASSDRWEAETQYF
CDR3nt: TGTGCCAGCAGTGACAGGTGGGAGGCAGAGACCCAGTACTTC